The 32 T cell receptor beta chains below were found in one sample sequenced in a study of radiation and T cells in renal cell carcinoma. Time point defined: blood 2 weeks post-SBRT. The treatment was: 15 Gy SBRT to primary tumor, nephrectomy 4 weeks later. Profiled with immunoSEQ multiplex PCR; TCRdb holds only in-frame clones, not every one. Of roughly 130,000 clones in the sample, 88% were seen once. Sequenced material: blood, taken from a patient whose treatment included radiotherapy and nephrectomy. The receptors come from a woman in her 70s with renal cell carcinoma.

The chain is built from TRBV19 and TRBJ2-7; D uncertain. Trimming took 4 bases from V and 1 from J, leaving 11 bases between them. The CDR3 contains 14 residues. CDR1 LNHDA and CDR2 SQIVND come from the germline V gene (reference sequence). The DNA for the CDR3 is TGTGCCAGTAGTAAGCCGGACGGTTCCTACGAGCAGTACTTC. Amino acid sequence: CASSKPDGSYEQYF.

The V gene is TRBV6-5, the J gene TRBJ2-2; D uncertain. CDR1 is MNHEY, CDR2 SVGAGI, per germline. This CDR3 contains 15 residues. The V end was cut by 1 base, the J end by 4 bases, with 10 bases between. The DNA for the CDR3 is TGTGCCAGCAGTTACTTTCAGGCCCTCACCGGGGAGCTGTTTTTT. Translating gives CASSYFQALTGELFF.

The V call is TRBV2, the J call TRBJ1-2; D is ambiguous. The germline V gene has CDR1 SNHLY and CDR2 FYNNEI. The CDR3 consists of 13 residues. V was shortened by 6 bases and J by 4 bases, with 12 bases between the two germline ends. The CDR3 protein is CASRSSSTYGYTF. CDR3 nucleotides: TGTGCCAGCAGAAGCAGTTCCACCTATGGCTACACCTTC. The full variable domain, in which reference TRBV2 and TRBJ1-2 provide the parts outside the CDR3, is EPEVTQTPSHQVTQMGQEVILRCVPISNHLYFYWYRQILGQKVEFLVSFYNNEISEKSEIFDDQFSVERPDGSNFTLKIRSTKLEDSAMYFCASRSSSTYGYTFGSGTRLTVV.

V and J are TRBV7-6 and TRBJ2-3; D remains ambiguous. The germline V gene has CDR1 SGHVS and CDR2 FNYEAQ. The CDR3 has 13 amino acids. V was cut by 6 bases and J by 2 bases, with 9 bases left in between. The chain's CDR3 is CASSLLFTDTQYF. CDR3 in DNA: TGTGCCAGCAGTCTCCTGTTCACAGATACGCAGTATTTT.

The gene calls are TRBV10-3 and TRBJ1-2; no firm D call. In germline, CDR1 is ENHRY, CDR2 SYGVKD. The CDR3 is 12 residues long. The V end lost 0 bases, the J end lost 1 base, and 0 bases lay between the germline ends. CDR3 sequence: CAISESNYGYTF. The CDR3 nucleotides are TGTGCCATCAGTGAGTCTAACTATGGCTACACCTTC.

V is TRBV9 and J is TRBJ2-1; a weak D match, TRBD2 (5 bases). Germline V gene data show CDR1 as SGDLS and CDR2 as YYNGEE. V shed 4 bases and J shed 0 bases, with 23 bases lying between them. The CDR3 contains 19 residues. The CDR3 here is CASSPRAATIPSSYNEQFF. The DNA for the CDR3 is TGTGCCAGCAGCCCCCGAGCGGCTACCATCCCTAGCTCCTACAATGAGCAGTTCTTC.

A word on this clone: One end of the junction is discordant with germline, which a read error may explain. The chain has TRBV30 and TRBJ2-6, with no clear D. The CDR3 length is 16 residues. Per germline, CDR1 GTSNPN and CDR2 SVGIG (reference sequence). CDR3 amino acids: CAWSVGGPVGTNVLTF. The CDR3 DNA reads TGTGCCTGGAGTGTAGGTGGTCCCGTTGGGACCAACGTCCTGACTTTC.

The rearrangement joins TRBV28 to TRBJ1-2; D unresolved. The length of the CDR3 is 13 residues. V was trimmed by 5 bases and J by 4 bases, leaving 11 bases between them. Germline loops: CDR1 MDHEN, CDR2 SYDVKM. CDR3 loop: CASSGRRTYGYTF. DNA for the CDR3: TGTGCCAGCAGTGGGCGACGGACCTATGGCTACACCTTC.

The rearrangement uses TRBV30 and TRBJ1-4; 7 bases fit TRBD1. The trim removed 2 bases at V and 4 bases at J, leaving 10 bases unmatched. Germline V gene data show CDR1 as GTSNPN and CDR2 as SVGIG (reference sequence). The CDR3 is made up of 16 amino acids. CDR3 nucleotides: TGTGCCTGGAGTCAAGCTCCAGGGGGATTTAATGAAAAACTGTTTTTT. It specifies CAWSQAPGGFNEKLFF.

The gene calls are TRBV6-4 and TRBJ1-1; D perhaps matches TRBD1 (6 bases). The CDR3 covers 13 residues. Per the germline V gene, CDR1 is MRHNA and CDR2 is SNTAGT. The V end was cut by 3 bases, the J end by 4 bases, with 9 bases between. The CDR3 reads CASSEGRGTEAFF. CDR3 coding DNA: TGTGCCAGCAGTGAAGGCAGGGGCACTGAAGCTTTCTTT.

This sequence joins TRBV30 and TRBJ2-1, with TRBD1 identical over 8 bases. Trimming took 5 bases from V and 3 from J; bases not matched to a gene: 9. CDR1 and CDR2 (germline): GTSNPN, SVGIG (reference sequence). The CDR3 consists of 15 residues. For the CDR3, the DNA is TGTGCCTGGGCGACAGGGGCGTCCTACTACAATGAGCAGTTCTTC. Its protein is CAWATGASYYNEQFF.

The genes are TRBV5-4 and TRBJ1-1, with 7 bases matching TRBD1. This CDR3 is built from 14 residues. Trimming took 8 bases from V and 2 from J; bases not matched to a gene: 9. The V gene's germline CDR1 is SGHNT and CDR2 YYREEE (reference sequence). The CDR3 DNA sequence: TGTGCCAGTAACCCAGGGGGACGTAACACTGAAGCTTTCTTT. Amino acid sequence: CASNPGGRNTEAFF.

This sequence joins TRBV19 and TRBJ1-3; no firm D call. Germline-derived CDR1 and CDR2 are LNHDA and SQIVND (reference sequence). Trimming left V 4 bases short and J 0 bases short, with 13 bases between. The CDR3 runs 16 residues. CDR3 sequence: CASSTPRAGSGNTIYF. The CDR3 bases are TGTGCCAGTAGTACCCCCCGGGCAGGCTCTGGAAACACCATATATTTT.

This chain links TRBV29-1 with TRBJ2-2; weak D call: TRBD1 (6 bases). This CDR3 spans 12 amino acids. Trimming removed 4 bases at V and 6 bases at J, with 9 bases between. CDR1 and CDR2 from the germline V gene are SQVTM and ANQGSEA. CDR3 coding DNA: TGCAGCGTTGTAACAGGGCCCGGGGAGCTGTTTTTT. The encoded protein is CSVVTGPGELFF.

CDR3 loop: CASSLFTGSNSPLHF. The CDR3, as DNA: TGTGCCAGCAGCCTTTTTACAGGGTCTAATTCACCCCTCCACTTT. The chain has TRBV7-9 and TRBJ1-6, with D perhaps TRBD1 (6 bases). The CDR3 sequence is 15 residues long. Trimming shortened V by 5 bases and J by 6 bases, and 14 bases separated the two germline ends. The germline V gene has CDR1 SEHNR and CDR2 FQNEAQ (reference sequence). Together with reference TRBV7-9 and TRBJ1-6, the CDR3 gives the full variable domain: DTGVSQNPRHKITKRGQNVTFRCDPISEHNRLYWYRQTLGQGPEFLTYFQNEAQLEKSRLLSDRFSAERPKGSFSTLEIQRTEQGDSAMYLCASSLFTGSNSPLHFGNGTRLTVT.

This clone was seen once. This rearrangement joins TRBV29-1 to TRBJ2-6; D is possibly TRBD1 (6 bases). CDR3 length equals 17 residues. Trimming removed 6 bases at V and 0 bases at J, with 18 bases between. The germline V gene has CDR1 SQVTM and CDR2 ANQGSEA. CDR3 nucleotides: TGCAGCGTCCAGGGGTACGATTGGACCTCTGGGGCCAACGTCCTGACTTTC. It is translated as CSVQGYDWTSGANVLTF. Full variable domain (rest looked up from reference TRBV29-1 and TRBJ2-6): SAVISQKPSRDICQRGTSLTIQCQVDSQVTMMFWYRQQPGQSLTLIATANQGSEATYESGFVIDKFPISRPNLTFSTLTVSNMSPEDSSIYLCSVQGYDWTSGANVLTFGAGSRLTVL.

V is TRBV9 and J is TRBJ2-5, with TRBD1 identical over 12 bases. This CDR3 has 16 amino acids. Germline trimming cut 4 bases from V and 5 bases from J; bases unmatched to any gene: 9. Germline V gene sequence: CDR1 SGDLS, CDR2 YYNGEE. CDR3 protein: CASSQLGQGAFETQYF. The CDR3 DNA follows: TGTGCCAGCAGCCAGCTGGGACAGGGGGCCTTCGAGACCCAGTACTTC.

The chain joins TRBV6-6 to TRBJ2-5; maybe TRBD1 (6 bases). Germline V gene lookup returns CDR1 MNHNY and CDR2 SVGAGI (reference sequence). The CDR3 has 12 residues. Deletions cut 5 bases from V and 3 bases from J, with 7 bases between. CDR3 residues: CASSTGKETQYF. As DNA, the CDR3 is TGTGCCAGCAGTACAGGGAAAGAGACCCAGTACTTC.

CDR3 in DNA: TGTGCCAGCAGTTCCCCAACAGGGAGACAAAATCAGCCCCAGCATTTT. It specifies CASSSPTGRQNQPQHF. This chain connects TRBV28 to TRBJ1-5, with a possible D match to TRBD1 (6 bases). Germline CDR1 and CDR2: MDHEN and SYDVKM. Trimming cost V 4 bases and J 4 bases, with 17 bases left between them. CDR3 length: 16 amino acids.

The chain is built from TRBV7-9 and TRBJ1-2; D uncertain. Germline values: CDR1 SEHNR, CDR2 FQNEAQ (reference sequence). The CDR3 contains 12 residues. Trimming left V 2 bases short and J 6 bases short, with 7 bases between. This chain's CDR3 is CASSLLKDGYTF. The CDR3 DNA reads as TGTGCCAGCAGCTTATTGAAGGATGGCTACACCTTC.

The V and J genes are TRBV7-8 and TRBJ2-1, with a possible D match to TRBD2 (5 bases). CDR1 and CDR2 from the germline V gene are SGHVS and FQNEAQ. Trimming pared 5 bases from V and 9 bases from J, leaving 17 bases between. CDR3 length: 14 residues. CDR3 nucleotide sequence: TGTGCCAGCAGCCCCACGGCTGTTCGGGGTGAGCAGTTCTTC. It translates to CASSPTAVRGEQFF. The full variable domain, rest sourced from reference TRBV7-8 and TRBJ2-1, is GAGVSQSPRYKVAKRGQDVALRCDPISGHVSLFWYQQALGQGPEFLTYFQNEAQLDKSGLPSDRFFAERPEGSVSTLKIQRTQQEDSAVYLCASSPTAVRGEQFFGPGTRLTVL.

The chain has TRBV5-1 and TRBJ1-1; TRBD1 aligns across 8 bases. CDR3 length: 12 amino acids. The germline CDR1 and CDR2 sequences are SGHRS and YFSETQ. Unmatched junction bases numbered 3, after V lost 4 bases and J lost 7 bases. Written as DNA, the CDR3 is TGCGCCAGCAGCCAGGACAGGGTTGAAGCTTTCTTT. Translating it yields CASSQDRVEAFF.

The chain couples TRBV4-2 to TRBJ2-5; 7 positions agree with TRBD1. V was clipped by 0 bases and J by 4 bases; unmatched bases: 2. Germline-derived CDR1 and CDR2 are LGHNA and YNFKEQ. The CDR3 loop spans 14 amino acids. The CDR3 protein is CASSQDYRGETQYF. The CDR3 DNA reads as TGTGCCAGCAGCCAAGACTACAGGGGAGAGACCCAGTACTTC.

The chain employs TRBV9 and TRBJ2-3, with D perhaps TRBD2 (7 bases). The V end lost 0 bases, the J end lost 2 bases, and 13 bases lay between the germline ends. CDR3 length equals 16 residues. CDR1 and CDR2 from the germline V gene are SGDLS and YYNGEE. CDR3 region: CASSVAAGANTDTQYF. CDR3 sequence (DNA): TGTGCCAGCAGCGTAGCGGCGGGGGCCAACACAGATACGCAGTATTTT.

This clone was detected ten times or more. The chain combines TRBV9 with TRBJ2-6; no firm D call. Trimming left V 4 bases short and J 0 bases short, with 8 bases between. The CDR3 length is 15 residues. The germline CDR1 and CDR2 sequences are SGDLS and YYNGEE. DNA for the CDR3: TGTGCCAGCAGCCCCGATGGCTCTGGGGCCAACGTCCTGACTTTC. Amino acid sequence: CASSPDGSGANVLTF. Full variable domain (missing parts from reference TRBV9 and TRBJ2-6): DSGVTQTPKHLITATGQRVTLRCSPRSGDLSVYWYQQSLDQGLQFLIQYYNGEERAKGNILERFSAQQFPDLHSELNLSSLELGDSALYFCASSPDGSGANVLTFGAGSRLTVL.

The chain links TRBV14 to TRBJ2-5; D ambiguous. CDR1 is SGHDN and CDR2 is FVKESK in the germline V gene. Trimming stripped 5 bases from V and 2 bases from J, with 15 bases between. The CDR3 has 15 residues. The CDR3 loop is CASSFTLGWQETQYF. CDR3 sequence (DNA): TGTGCCAGCAGCTTTACCCTGGGGTGGCAAGAGACCCAGTACTTC.

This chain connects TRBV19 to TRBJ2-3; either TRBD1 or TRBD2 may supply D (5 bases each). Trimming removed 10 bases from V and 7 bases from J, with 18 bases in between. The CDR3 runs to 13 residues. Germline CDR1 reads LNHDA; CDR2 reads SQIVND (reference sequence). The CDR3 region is CATKGQGENTQYF. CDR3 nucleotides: TGTGCCACAAAGGGGCAGGGAGAAAATACGCAGTATTTT.

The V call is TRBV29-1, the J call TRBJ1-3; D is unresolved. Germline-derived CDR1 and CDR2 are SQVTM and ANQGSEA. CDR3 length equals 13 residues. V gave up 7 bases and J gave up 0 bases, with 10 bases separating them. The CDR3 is CSALSLSGNTIYF. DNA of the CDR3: TGCAGCGCCCTATCCCTCTCTGGAAACACCATATATTTT.

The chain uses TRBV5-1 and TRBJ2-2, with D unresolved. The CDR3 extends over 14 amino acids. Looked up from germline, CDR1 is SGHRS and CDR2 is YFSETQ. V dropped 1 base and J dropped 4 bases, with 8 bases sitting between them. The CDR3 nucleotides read TGCGCCAGCAGCTTGATCGAGGTCACCGGGGAGCTGTTTTTT. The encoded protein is CASSLIEVTGELFF.

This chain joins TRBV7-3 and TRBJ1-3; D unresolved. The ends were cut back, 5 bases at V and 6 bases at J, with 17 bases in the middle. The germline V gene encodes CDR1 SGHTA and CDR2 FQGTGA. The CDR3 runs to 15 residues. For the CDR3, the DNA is TGTGCCAGCAGCCGCAGCCCGGGCCCTCCAAACACCATATATTTT. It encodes CASSRSPGPPNTIYF.

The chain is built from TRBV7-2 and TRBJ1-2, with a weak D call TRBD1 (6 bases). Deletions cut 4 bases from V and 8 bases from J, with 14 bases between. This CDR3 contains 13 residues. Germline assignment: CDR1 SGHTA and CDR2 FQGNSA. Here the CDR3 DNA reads TGTGCCAGCAGCTCAGTCCGCGGGACAGGCTACACCTTC. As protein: CASSSVRGTGYTF.

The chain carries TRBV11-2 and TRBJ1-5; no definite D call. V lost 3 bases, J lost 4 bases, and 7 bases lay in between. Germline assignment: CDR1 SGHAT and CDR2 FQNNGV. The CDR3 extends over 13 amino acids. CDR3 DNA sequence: TGTGCCAGCAGCTTGACAAGGAATCAGCCCCAGCATTTT. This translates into CASSLTRNQPQHF.